The 21 T cell receptor beta chains listed next were all sequenced from one sample in a study of blood T cell repertoires in COVID-19. Measured with immunoSEQ multiplex PCR; TCRdb has only the in-frame clones, and not every one. The sample contains about 59,000 clones, approximately 80% of which appear only once. Material: peripheral blood. The receptors shown here come from a man aged 55 to 70 with COVID-19, enrolled during active disease.

Only one count was recorded for this clone. The chain links TRBV10-3 to TRBJ2-7, with D unclear. This CDR3 contains 12 residues. Germline CDR1 and CDR2: ENHRY and SYGVKD. The V end lost 4 bases, the J end lost 3 bases, and 7 bases lay between the germline ends. CDR3 protein: CAISGSSYEQYF. The CDR3 coding sequence is TGTGCCATCAGTGGGTCGAGCTACGAGCAGTACTTC.

A remark on this clone: The junction does not match germline at one end; this may be a read error. V and J are TRBV5-1 and TRBJ1-6; D perhaps matches TRBD1 (6 bases). Germline loops: CDR1 SGHRS, CDR2 YFSETQ. This CDR3 comprises 15 residues. The CDR3 is CASTLAGEGNSPLHF. The CDR3 DNA follows: TGCGCCAGCACCTTGGCAGGGGAGGGGAATTCACCCCTCCACTTT.

The gene calls are TRBV5-1 and TRBJ2-1; the match to TRBD2 covers 12 bases. Per the germline V gene, CDR1 is SGHRS and CDR2 is YFSETQ. The junction had 4 bases not matched to a gene; V was cut back by 0 bases and J by 6 bases. This CDR3 region has 16 residues. Written as DNA, the CDR3 is TGCGCCAGCAGCTTGGTCTGGACTAGCGGGGCCAATGAGCAGTTCTTC. Translating it yields CASSLVWTSGANEQFF.

This chain links TRBV6-6 with TRBJ2-5; D possibly corresponds to TRBD2 (5 bases). This CDR3 region has 15 residues. V was pared by 7 bases and J by 1 base, with 16 bases between. The germline CDR1 and CDR2 sequences are MNHNY and SVGAGI (reference sequence). DNA of the CDR3: TGTGCCAGCAACTTAGGACGGACTTTCCAAGAGACCCAGTACTTC. It encodes CASNLGRTFQETQYF.

This clone was seen once. The rearrangement links TRBV15 to TRBJ2-3; D perhaps matches TRBD2 (6 bases). CDR3 length: 17 residues. Germline CDR1 reads LNHNV; CDR2 reads YYDKDF (reference sequence). The germline V and J ends were trimmed by 3 bases and 0 bases, with 16 bases remaining between them. The CDR3 sequence: CATSRDLRDSSTDTQYF. The CDR3 DNA sequence: TGTGCCACCAGCAGGGACCTCCGGGACTCTAGCACAGATACGCAGTATTTT.

The chain is built from TRBV9 and TRBJ2-1; D perhaps matches TRBD1 (5 bases). Germline loops: CDR1 SGDLS, CDR2 YYNGEE. The CDR3 has 16 amino acids. Trimming took off 0 bases at V and 4 bases at J, with 14 bases between the two ends. The CDR3 DNA reads as TGTGCCAGCAGCGTAGAGTTCCCGACAGCATACAATGAGCAGTTCTTC. Encoded protein: CASSVEFPTAYNEQFF. The full variable domain, rest sourced from reference TRBV9 and TRBJ2-1, is DSGVTQTPKHLITATGQRVTLRCSPRSGDLSVYWYQQSLDQGLQFLIQYYNGEERAKGNILERFSAQQFPDLHSELNLSSLELGDSALYFCASSVEFPTAYNEQFFGPGTRLTVL.

V and J are TRBV2 and TRBJ2-1; 11 bases line up with TRBD2. V lost 8 bases, J lost 6 bases, and 9 bases stayed unmatched. Looked up from germline, CDR1 is SNHLY and CDR2 is FYNNEI. The CDR3 is 15 residues long. The CDR3 sequence: CASGALAGAPNEQFF. The CDR3, as DNA: TGTGCCAGCGGAGCACTAGCGGGGGCCCCCAATGAGCAGTTCTTC.

The rearrangement joins TRBV6-1 to TRBJ1-6; D call uncertain. This CDR3 has 13 residues. Germline loops: CDR1 MNHNS, CDR2 SASEGT. V gave up 3 bases and J gave up 15 bases, with 15 bases separating them. CDR3 loop: CASSESGSPLLHF. DNA for the CDR3: TGTGCCAGCAGTGAGAGCGGGTCGCCCCTCCTCCACTTT.

The chain carries TRBV7-6 and TRBJ1-1, with 9 bases fitting TRBD1. CDR3 length: 17 amino acids. J gave up 5 bases and V 5 bases, and 15 bases lay outside the gene matches. Per the germline V gene, CDR1 is SGHVS and CDR2 is FNYEAQ. CDR3 coding DNA: TGTGCCAGCAGCGCACCGGGACAGGGCATTTGGGAAACTGAAGCTTTCTTT. It specifies CASSAPGQGIWETEAFF.

The gene calls are TRBV10-3 and TRBJ2-7; weak D call: TRBD2 (6 bases). Germline V gene data show CDR1 as ENHRY and CDR2 as SYGVKD. The CDR3 loop spans 15 amino acids. With 0 bases removed from V and 2 bases from J, the gap between germline ends came to 11 bases. The CDR3 here is CAISESEGTTYEQYF. DNA for the CDR3: TGTGCCATCAGTGAGTCGGAGGGTACTACCTACGAGCAGTACTTC.

CDR3 sequence reads: CATSTSTGVGEKLFF. The CDR3 bases are TGTGCCACCAGCACTTCGACCGGGGTCGGCGAAAAACTGTTTTTT. The V gene is TRBV15, the J gene TRBJ1-4, with D hard to call. The CDR3 covers 15 residues. V dropped 4 bases and J dropped 8 bases, with 17 bases sitting between them. Germline values: CDR1 LNHNV, CDR2 YYDKDF (reference sequence).

J is TRBJ2-1 and V is TRBV18, with 11 bases that match TRBD2. This CDR3 has 17 residues. V gave up 4 bases and J gave up 0 bases; unmatched junction bases: 5. Germline values: CDR1 KGHSH, CDR2 LQKENI. The CDR3 loop is CASSRGTSGSSYNEQFF. Here the CDR3 DNA reads TGTGCCAGCTCACGCGGGACTAGCGGAAGCTCCTACAATGAGCAGTTCTTC.

The V call is TRBV20-1, the J call TRBJ2-7; 7 bases align to TRBD2. Germline CDR1 reads DFQATT; CDR2 reads SNEGSKA (reference sequence). This CDR3 comprises 15 residues. After removal of 3 bases from V and 7 bases from J, the junction contained 15 bases not matched to a gene. The CDR3 DNA sequence: TGCAGTGCTAGTCGCGAGCGGGGACCCGAGAGGGAGCAGTACTTC. It translates to CSASRERGPEREQYF.

The CDR3 spells CASSPGGAAVETQYF. The CDR3 bases are TGTGCCAGCAGCCCAGGGGGTGCCGCGGTAGAGACCCAGTACTTC. The chain carries TRBV5-8 and TRBJ2-5; 7 bases match TRBD1. V was pared by 4 bases and J by 4 bases, with 10 bases of the junction left unmatched. Germline V lookup: CDR1 SGHTS, CDR2 YDEGEE. There are 15 residues in the CDR3. The entire variable domain, with the rest obtained from reference TRBV5-8 and TRBJ2-5, is as follows: EAGVTQSPTHLIKTRGQQATLRCSPISGHTSVYWYQQALGLGLQFLLWYDEGEERNRGNFPPRFSGRQFPNYSSELNVNALELEDSALYLCASSPGGAAVETQYFGPGTRLLVL.

The V gene is TRBV9, the J gene TRBJ2-3; D is perhaps TRBD2 (6 bases). Germline CDR1 SGDLS, CDR2 YYNGEE. V lost 4 bases and J 4 bases, leaving 28 bases between the germline ends. The CDR3 is 19 amino acids. CDR3 in DNA: TGTGCCAGCAGCCCGACCAGTTTTAAGGAGCGGTGGGAGGCAGATACGCAGTATTTT. Its protein is CASSPTSFKERWEADTQYF.

The J gene is TRBJ1-1, the V gene TRBV3-1 (or the pseudogene TRBV3-2); no reliable D call. Germline V lookup: CDR1 LGHDT, CDR2 YNNKEL (reference sequence). The V end was cut by 1 base, the J end by 5 bases, with 14 bases between. The CDR3 covers 15 residues. The CDR3 reads CASSQARAGSTEAFF. The CDR3 DNA reads TGTGCCAGCAGCCAAGCGCGGGCGGGTTCGACTGAAGCTTTCTTT.

The chain joins TRBV9 to TRBJ2-2, with 12 bases matching TRBD2. V gave up 3 bases and J gave up 0 bases; unmatched junction bases: 3. The CDR3 covers 17 residues. Germline lookup yields CDR1 SGDLS and CDR2 YYNGEE. CDR3 bases: TGTGCCAGCAGCGCACTAGCGGGGGGCCCGAACACCGGGGAGCTGTTTTTT. Translation: CASSALAGGPNTGELFF.

V gene TRBV7-2 combines with J gene TRBJ1-5; D possibly corresponds to TRBD1 (6 bases). Germline CDR1 reads SGHTA; CDR2 reads FQGNSA. There are 14 residues in the CDR3. V lost 7 bases, J lost 1 base, and 11 bases lay in between. CDR3 nucleotide sequence: TGTGCCAGCACCCCAGGGGTCAGCAATCAGCCCCAGCATTTT. Amino acid sequence: CASTPGVSNQPQHF. Full variable domain (rest looked up from reference TRBV7-2 and TRBJ1-5): GAGVSQSPSNKVTEKGKDVELRCDPISGHTALYWYRQSLGQGLEFLIYFQGNSAPDKSGLPSDRFSAERTGGSVSTLTIQRTQQEDSAVYLCASTPGVSNQPQHFGDGTRLSIL.

In DNA form, the CDR3 reads TGTGCCAGTAGCTACAGCCATCGACTAGCCGTAATCTCGAGCTCCTACAATGAGCAGTTCTTC. Translated, it gives CASSYSHRLAVISSSYNEQFF. The chain has TRBV19 and TRBJ2-1, with 7 positions matching TRBD2. CDR1 and CDR2 (germline): LNHDA, SQIVND (reference sequence). This CDR3 has 21 amino acids. V lost 6 bases, J lost 0 bases, and 23 bases stayed unmatched.

The rearrangement uses TRBV7-9 and TRBJ2-1; possibly TRBD1 for D (6 bases). CDR3 size: 15 residues. Germline loops: CDR1 SEHNR, CDR2 FQNEAQ (reference sequence). Trimming pared 4 bases from V and 8 bases from J, leaving 18 bases between. CDR3 in amino acids: CASSSGTNPGDEQFF. The DNA for the CDR3 is TGTGCCAGCAGCTCTGGGACAAACCCTGGAGATGAGCAGTTCTTC.

The rearrangement uses TRBV7-8 and TRBJ1-5; tentative D call: TRBD1 (5 bases). V lost 2 bases and J lost 3, with 11 bases in between. This CDR3 contains 15 residues. CDR1 and CDR2 from the germline V gene are SGHVS and FQNEAQ. Here the CDR3 reads CASSLSPTVNQPQHF. The CDR3 nucleotides read TGTGCCAGCAGCTTATCCCCGACAGTCAATCAGCCCCAGCATTTT. The full variable domain, completed using reference TRBV7-8 and TRBJ1-5, is GAGVSQSPRYKVAKRGQDVALRCDPISGHVSLFWYQQALGQGPEFLTYFQNEAQLDKSGLPSDRFFAERPEGSVSTLKIQRTQQEDSAVYLCASSLSPTVNQPQHFGDGTRLSIL.